Below, one T cell receptor beta chain is given with its context. What it binds is unknown. This specimen belongs to a study of vaccination effects on CD4 cells after COVID-19. Study conclusions and caveats: Convalescent patients numbered few in the study; early post-infection timepoints were missing entirely.

CDR3 length: 14 residues. Sequencing was preceded by expansion of antigen-specific CD4+ T cells with viral peptide pools in the ViraFEST assay. Once cultured for nine to ten days, the cells underwent separation to obtain CD4+ T cells. According to the study, vaccine recipients showed no prior SARS-CoV-2 infection and negative nucleocapsid antibodies. Approximately 2 million PBMC were placed in each well, which was supplemented with 8.5 to 10 IU/ml IL-2 and about 10 ug/ml peptides. Half the medium was swapped for IL-2 medium on days 3 and 7. Assay: immunoSEQ multiplex PCR; the TCRdb copy retains only in-frame clones and omits some. The table lists roughly 65,000 clones, roughly four fifths of them singletons.

The chain links TRBV1 to TRBJ2-7; the table's D call TRBD2 went unverified against the DNA. TRBV1 is a pseudogene. The TCR comes from a human donor who received a COVID-19 vaccine. The sequences come from CD4+ T cells from PBMCs cultured with HCoV-NL63 spike peptides, collected before COVID-19 vaccination. CDR3 coding DNA: TGCACCAGCAGCCAAGATTACGGGGGCTACGAGCAGTACGTC. Protein product: CTSSQDYGGYEQYV.